Listed below are T cell receptor beta chains from one sample, sequenced in a study of cytomegalovirus exposure and HLA in healthy donors. Some clones are missing from TCRdb's copy, which holds only in-frame ones; the method was immunoSEQ multiplex PCR. This table has 200,000 or so clones, 84% appearing once. Input material: PBMCs. These receptors were obtained from a boy under 18 in good health and CMV-seronegative. CDR3s include the opening cysteine and the closing phenylalanine or tryptophan. Fields, in order: clone size, D gene, V gene, J gene, CDR3 DNA, CDR3 protein. The D gene is left open where the match is weak. Some rows mark clone size as missing; the rest say once, few, many or name a class of expanded clone.

>NA|TRBD2|TRBV9|TRBJ2-5
TGTGCCAGCAGCGGAAGACTAGCGGGGGGGCCCCAAGAGACCCAGTACTTC
CASSGRLAGGPQETQYF
>NA|TRBD1|TRBV10-1|TRBJ1-1
TGCGCCAGCAGTGAGTCTCAGGGGGCTAGGAACACTGAAGCTTTCTTT
CASSESQGARNTEAFF
>NA|NA|TRBV7-2|TRBJ2-7
TGTGCCAGCAGCTTATCCCGGACAGCTTTCTACGAGCAGTACTTC
CASSLSRTAFYEQYF
>NA|NA|TRBV5-6|TRBJ2-3
TGTGCCAGCAGCTTACCGGGATCTAGCACAGATACGCAGTATTTT
CASSLPGSSTDTQYF
>NA|NA|TRBV19|TRBJ2-3
TGTGCCAGTAGTATAGTTTCCGTTGATACGCAGTATTTT
CASSIVSVDTQYF
>NA|TRBD1|TRBV6-5|TRBJ2-7
TGTGCCAGCAGCCAAAGACAGGGACGGTACGAGCAGTACTTC
CASSQRQGRYEQYF
>NA|NA|TRBV28|TRBJ1-5
TGTGCCAGCAGTTTCTCCTGGCCCCAGCATTTT
CASSFSWPQHF
>NA|NA|TRBV6-6|TRBJ1-1
TGTGCCAGCAGTTATCTTGAACCAACAAACACTGAAGCTTTCTTT
CASSYLEPTNTEAFF
>NA|TRBD1|TRBV11-2|TRBJ2-5
TGTGCCAGCAGCTTGACAGGGGGCCAAGAGACCCAGTACTTC
CASSLTGGQETQYF
>NA|NA|TRBV7-9|TRBJ2-6
TGTGCCAGCAGCGCCGGGGTCCTGACTTTC
CASSAGVLTF
>NA|NA|TRBV11-2|TRBJ2-3
TGTGCCAGCAGCTTAGAGGGGCCTAGCACAGATACGCAGTATTTT
CASSLEGPSTDTQYF
>NA|NA|TRBV27|TRBJ1-1
TGTGCCAGCAGTTTAGCCAGGGTGGCTTTGGGCACTGAAGCTTTCTTT
CASSLARVALGTEAFF
>NA|TRBD1|TRBV5-4|TRBJ1-1
TGTGCCAGCAGCTGGGGACAGCCGAACACTGAAGCTTTCTTT
CASSWGQPNTEAFF
>NA|TRBD1|TRBV2|TRBJ1-1
TGTGCCAGCAGTGGGACAGGGCGTACTGAAGCTTTCTTT
CASSGTGRTEAFF
>NA|TRBD2|TRBV5-1|TRBJ2-5
TGCGCCAGCAGCATCCCCGCTAGCGGGAGGGAGACCCAGTACTTC
CASSIPASGRETQYF
>once|TRBD1|TRBV6-6|TRBJ1-5
TGTGCCAGCAGTTACCTGAGACAGGGGGAGCAGCCCCAGCATTTT
CASSYLRQGEQPQHF
>NA|TRBD2|TRBV19|TRBJ2-1
TGTGCCAGTAGTATTAGCGGGAGCATCTACAATGAGCAGTTCTTC
CASSISGSIYNEQFF
>NA|TRBD1|TRBV30|TRBJ2-5
TGTGCCTGGAAGCTCCGGGACAGACAAGAGACCCAGTACTTC
CAWKLRDRQETQYF
>NA|NA|TRBV30|TRBJ2-5
TGTGCCTGGAGGGCCTTGAGGGAGACCCAGTACTTC
CAWRALRETQYF
>NA|TRBD2|TRBV9|TRBJ2-2
TGTGCCAGCTCTCTGGGGGAGGGAATGGGGGAGCTGTTTTTT
CASSLGEGMGELFF
>NA|NA|TRBV5-6|TRBJ1-5
TGTGCCAGCAGCCTCGGGACTACTAATCAGCCCCAGCATTTT
CASSLGTTNQPQHF
>NA|TRBD2|TRBV5-1|TRBJ2-5
TGCGCCAGCAGCTTGTCGGGAGGGGACGGTGGAGAGACCCAGTACTTC
CASSLSGGDGGETQYF
>NA|TRBD2|TRBV27|TRBJ2-7
TGTGCCAGCAGTTTGACTAGCGGGAGTGGGGGCCACGAGCAGTACTTC
CASSLTSGSGGHEQYF
>NA|NA|TRBV7-9|TRBJ1-2
TGTGCCAGCAGCCTAGGGGGGGATGGCTACACCTTC
CASSLGGDGYTF
>NA|NA|TRBV29-1|TRBJ1-1
TGCAGCGTAGTCTGGTCGGGTATGGGCACTGAAGCTTTCTTT
CSVVWSGMGTEAFF
>NA|NA|TRBV2|TRBJ1-2
TGTGCCAGCAGTGAAGGCGGATTTAACTATGGCTACACCTTC
CASSEGGFNYGYTF
>NA|NA|TRBV5-1|TRBJ2-7
TGCGCCAGCAGTTCCTCAGGGGACGAGCAGTACTTC
CASSSSGDEQYF
>NA|NA|TRBV29-1|TRBJ1-2
TGCAGCGTTGGGGCAGGGATGAACTATGGCTACACCTTC
CSVGAGMNYGYTF
>NA|TRBD1|TRBV19|TRBJ1-3
TGTGCCAGTAGTATAGATCCTGGACAGGGCCGGACTGGAAACACCATATATTTT
CASSIDPGQGRTGNTIYF
>NA|NA|TRBV6-1|TRBJ1-4
TGTGCCAGCACCCCTGAGCCGGCGGGTAATGAAAAACTGTTTTTT
CASTPEPAGNEKLFF
>NA|TRBD2|TRBV5-1|TRBJ2-1
TGCGCCAGCAGCTTGGAGGTGACTAGCTGGGGCGAGCAGTTCTTC
CASSLEVTSWGEQFF
>once|NA|TRBV4-3|TRBJ2-7
TGCGCCAGCAGCCAAGACCTTTCCTCATGGCCCTACGAGCAGTACTTC
CASSQDLSSWPYEQYF
>NA|NA|TRBV9|TRBJ1-2
TGTGCCAGCGGGCCTTATGGCTGCACCTTC
CASGPYGCTF
>NA|NA|TRBV27|TRBJ1-1
TGTGCCAGCAGCTACAGGGTAAGCACTGAAGCTTTCTTT
CASSYRVSTEAFF
>NA|NA|TRBV30|TRBJ1-1
TGTGCCTGGAGTATAGGACAGCCGAACACTGAAGCTTTCTTT
CAWSIGQPNTEAFF
>NA|NA|TRBV5-6|TRBJ2-7
TGTGCCAGCAGCTTGGGACCTACGCGGAGCTCCTACGAGCAGTACTTC
CASSLGPTRSSYEQYF
>NA|NA|TRBV27|TRBJ1-1
TGTGCCAGCAGTTTATCGACCTCAGGCAGCACTGAAGCTTTCTTT
CASSLSTSGSTEAFF
>few|TRBD2|TRBV7-3|TRBJ2-2
TGTGCCAGCAGCTTAATCGGGGGACTAGCGACCGGGGAGCTGTTTTTT
CASSLIGGLATGELFF
>NA|NA|TRBV29-1|TRBJ2-5
TGCAGCGTTGATCGTCTGGGGAGAGAGACCCAGTACTTC
CSVDRLGRETQYF
>NA|NA|TRBV6-1|TRBJ1-5
TGTGCCAGCAGTGACCCCCGAGGGGGATGGGGTCAGCCCCAGCATTTT
CASSDPRGGWGQPQHF
>NA|NA|TRBV6-5|TRBJ1-5
TGTGCCAGCAGACTACAGGCTCATCAGCCCCAGCATTTT
CASRLQAHQPQHF
>few|TRBD2|TRBV7-2|TRBJ2-7
TGTGCCAGCAGCCCGCAGAGCCGGACTAGCGGGAAAAAGTCCTACGAGCAGTACTTC
CASSPQSRTSGKKSYEQYF
>few|NA|TRBV21-1|TRBJ2-1
TGTGCCAGCAGCAAAGGTCTTCGACAGGGAGAATCCTTCTACAATGAGCAGTTCTTC
CASSKGLRQGESFYNEQFF
>few|NA|TRBV9|TRBJ1-3
TGTGCCAGCAGCGTTCAATGGTCGAGAGGTGGGAGCTCTGGAAACACCATATATTTT
CASSVQWSRGGSSGNTIYF
>NA|NA|TRBV11-2|TRBJ2-7
TGTGCCAGCAGCTTGCTGCAGGGTCACGAGCAGTACTTC
CASSLLQGHEQYF
>NA|NA|TRBV28|TRBJ2-7
TGTGCCAGCAGTTATATTCACGAGCAGTACTTC
CASSYIHEQYF
>NA|NA|TRBV27|TRBJ2-1
TGTGCCAGCAGTTTAGGGGACACATGGGCCAGGTCCTACAATGAGCAGTTCTTC
CASSLGDTWARSYNEQFF
>NA|TRBD2|TRBV7-3|TRBJ2-1
TGTGCCAGCAGCGACCGGGGGGGCAACTACAATGAGCAGTTCTTC
CASSDRGGNYNEQFF
>NA|TRBD2|TRBV5-4|TRBJ2-2
TGTGCCAGCAGTATAGCGGGGGACACCGGGGAGCTGTTTTTT
CASSIAGDTGELFF
>NA|TRBD1|TRBV7-8|TRBJ2-5
TGTGCCAGCAGCTTAGGACAGGGACAAGAGACCCAGTACTTC
CASSLGQGQETQYF
>NA|NA|TRBV7-9|TRBJ1-2
TGTGCCAGCAGCTTAACACAGGGCCGCTATGGCTACACCTTC
CASSLTQGRYGYTF
>NA|NA|TRBV7-9|TRBJ2-3
TGTGCCAGCAGCTTAGCCCCCGGTCAGGGGCAGTATTTT
CASSLAPGQGQYF